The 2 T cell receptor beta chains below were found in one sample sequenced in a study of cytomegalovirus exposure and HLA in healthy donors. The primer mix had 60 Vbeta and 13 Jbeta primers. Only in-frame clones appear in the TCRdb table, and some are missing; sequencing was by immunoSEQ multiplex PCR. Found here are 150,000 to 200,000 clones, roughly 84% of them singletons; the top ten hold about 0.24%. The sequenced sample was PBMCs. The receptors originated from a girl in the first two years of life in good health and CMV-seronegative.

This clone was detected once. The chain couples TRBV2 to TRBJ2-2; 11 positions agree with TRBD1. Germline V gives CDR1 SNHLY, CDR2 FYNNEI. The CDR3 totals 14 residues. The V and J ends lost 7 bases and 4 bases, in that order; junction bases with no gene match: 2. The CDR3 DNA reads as TGTGCCAGCAAGGGACAGGGGGTCACCGGGGAGCTGTTTTTT. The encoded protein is CASKGQGVTGELFF.

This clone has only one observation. The CDR3 sequence is CASSPPDRINQPQHF. CDR3 DNA sequence: TGCGCCAGCAGCCCTCCGGACAGGATAAATCAGCCCCAGCATTTT. V is TRBV5-1 and J is TRBJ1-5; 7 bases agree with TRBD1. The V gene's germline CDR1 is SGHRS and CDR2 YFSETQ. Germline trimming cut 4 bases from V and 4 bases from J; bases unmatched to any gene: 8. The CDR3 length is 15 residues.